This entry lists 5 T cell receptor beta chains sequenced from one sample in a study of T cell responses to AZD1222 COVID-19 vaccine. The method was immunoSEQ multiplex PCR; TCRdb's version includes in-frame clones alone and lacks a portion of them. The table shows some 250,000 clones, with around 92% occurring only once. This material consisted of peripheral blood, taken 28 days after the second AZD1222 dose. These TCRs come from an adult who received the AZD1222 COVID-19 vaccine.

V is TRBV7-9 and J is TRBJ2-7; perhaps TRBD2 as D (6 bases). CDR1 is SEHNR, CDR2 FQNEAQ, per germline (reference sequence). This CDR3 region has 13 residues. V shed 5 bases and J shed 6 bases, with 14 bases lying between them. The CDR3: CASSPAGLGEQYF. The CDR3, as DNA: TGTGCCAGCAGCCCAGCGGGTTTAGGCGAGCAGTACTTC.

Here the CDR3 DNA reads TGTGCCAGCAGTCCAGATTATAGCAATCAGCCCCAGCATTTT. It yields the protein CASSPDYSNQPQHF. J is TRBJ1-5 and V is TRBV6-6; D ambiguous. This CDR3 spans 14 amino acids. Germline V CDR1 and CDR2: MNHNY, SVGAGI (reference sequence). With 5 bases removed from V and 0 bases from J, the gap between germline ends came to 8 bases.

This clone was detected only once. V and J are TRBV6-2 or TRBV6-3 and TRBJ2-1, with D perhaps TRBD1 (5 bases). The length of the CDR3 is 16 residues. The V end lost 0 bases, the J end lost 9 bases, and 18 bases lay between the germline ends. In germline, CDR1 is MNHEY, CDR2 SVGEGT. CDR3 loop: CASSYSRYSGASEQFF. Written as DNA, the CDR3 is TGTGCCAGCAGTTACTCGAGGTACAGTGGGGCAAGTGAGCAGTTCTTC.

This clone has just one count. At one boundary the junction diverges from the germline segment, which might be a read error. The chain has TRBV2 and TRBJ2-5; D is possibly TRBD2 (7 bases). Germline CDR1 and CDR2: SNHLY and FYNNEI. CDR3 length equals 14 residues. The CDR3 DNA is TGTGCCATCAGTTCGGGGGGCGGACGGGAGACCCAGTACTTC. Residues: CAISSGGGRETQYF.

The CDR3 bases are TGTGCCAGCAGTGTCAGGGTTACTAATGAAAAACTGTTTTTT. Translation: CASSVRVTNEKLFF. This rearrangement joins TRBV2 to TRBJ1-4; possibly TRBD1 for D (5 bases). CDR3 length: 14 amino acids. The ends were cut back, 4 bases at V and 2 bases at J, with 8 bases in the middle. Germline V gene data show CDR1 as SNHLY and CDR2 as FYNNEI.